Following are 2 T cell receptor beta chains from one sample sequenced in a study of shared clonotypes between healthy human individuals. Only in-frame clones appear in the TCRdb table, and some are missing; sequencing was by immunoSEQ multiplex PCR. The repertoire includes about 2.3 million clones, around 92% of them detected once, and approximately 0.39% sits in the top ten. The material sequenced was naive CD4+ T cells from PBMCs. Regarding subset: CD45RA+ positively selected. The source is a man younger than 30 in good health. Some clones in this sample may be carry-over from other donors' samples.

The chain has TRBV5-1 and TRBJ1-1; D is perhaps TRBD1 (5 bases). The CDR3 has 14 residues. Germline V gene lookup returns CDR1 SGHRS and CDR2 YFSETQ. V lost 5 bases to trimming and J lost 5 bases, with 16 bases between them. For the CDR3, the DNA is TGCGCCAGCAGAGGCCAGGGTGAGACTACTGAAGCTTTCTTT. Encoded protein: CASRGQGETTEAFF.

V usage is TRBV5-8 and J usage is TRBJ2-7, with 11 bases lining up with TRBD2. The CDR3 is 17 amino acids. V was pared by 4 bases and J by 0 bases, with 9 bases of the junction left unmatched. Germline V gives CDR1 SGHTS, CDR2 YDEGEE. CDR3 DNA sequence: TGTGCCAGCAGCGGGCCGGGACTAGCGGTTCGCTCCTACGAGCAGTACTTC. This sequence encodes CASSGPGLAVRSYEQYF.